These 31 T cell receptor beta chains share one sample of origin, sequenced in a study of cytomegalovirus exposure and HLA in healthy donors. The PCR had 60 Vbeta and 13 Jbeta primers. Produced via immunoSEQ multiplex PCR; TCRdb's table is partial and in-frame only. This table has some 110,000 clones, roughly 80% appearing once. Sequenced input: PBMCs. These receptors were taken from a woman aged 40 to 50 in good health and CMV-seronegative.

The chain is built from TRBV5-4 and TRBJ2-1; TRBD2 agrees at 10 bases. In germline, CDR1 is SGHNT, CDR2 YYREEE (reference sequence). The ends lost 6 bases at V and 8 bases at J; junction bases unmatched: 11. The length of the CDR3 is 15 residues. The CDR3 DNA follows: TGTGCCAGCACCCACAAAGCGGGAGGGACGGATGAGCAGTTCTTC. This encodes CASTHKAGGTDEQFF.

The genes are TRBV27 and TRBJ2-7; possible D gene TRBD2, 5 bases. The CDR3 runs 14 residues. The V gene lost 8 bases and the J gene lost 4 bases, with 18 bases spanning the gap. CDR1 MNHEY and CDR2 SMNVEV come from the germline V gene (reference sequence). The CDR3 region is CASAGGRLAYEQYF. The CDR3 DNA sequence: TGTGCCAGCGCGGGTGGAAGGTTGGCGTACGAGCAGTACTTC.

The V and J genes are TRBV5-6 and TRBJ2-1; a possible D gene is TRBD1 (7 bases). The CDR3 is 16 residues long. From germline, CDR1 is SGHDT and CDR2 YYEEEE. Between the trimmed V and J ends, which lost 4 bases and 3 bases, there was a span of 17 bases. In DNA form, the CDR3 reads TGTGCCAGCAGCCGGGGTGGAGGGGGCAGCTACAATGAGCAGTTCTTC. This gives the protein CASSRGGGGSYNEQFF.

This clone is a singleton in its sample. V and J are TRBV5-3 and TRBJ1-1; TRBD1 is a possible D gene (5 bases). TRBV5-3 is known as an ORF, though its function is uncertain. V lost 3 bases, J lost 3 bases, and 15 bases lay in between. CDR3 size: 15 residues. CDR3 nucleotide sequence: TGTGCCAGAAGCTGGGGCCCAACATCCCACACTGAAGCTTTCTTT. Its protein is CARSWGPTSHTEAFF.

The chain recombines TRBV4-3 with TRBJ2-4, with D maybe TRBD2 (5 bases). The CDR3 covers 15 residues. V was trimmed by 0 bases and J by 5 bases, leaving 11 bases between them. Germline-derived CDR1 and CDR2 are LGHNA and YSLEER. The CDR3 protein is CASSQDQEGENIQYF. CDR3 nucleotides: TGCGCCAGCAGCCAAGATCAAGAGGGAGAAAACATTCAGTACTTC.

The CDR3, as DNA: TGTGCCACCAGGGACAGTCGGGCTAACTATGGCTACACCTTC. Translating gives CATRDSRANYGYTF. V gene TRBV27 combines with J gene TRBJ1-2; the match to TRBD1 covers 7 bases. From germline, CDR1 is MNHEY and CDR2 SMNVEV (reference sequence). The CDR3 runs 14 residues. V lost 10 bases and J lost 0; bases outside the gene matches: 8.

The sample holds one count of this clone. This rearrangement joins TRBV4-2 to TRBJ2-7; weak D call: TRBD1 (6 bases). The V gene's germline CDR1 is LGHNA and CDR2 YNFKEQ. Trimming stripped 0 bases from V and 2 bases from J, with 17 bases between. The CDR3 length is 17 residues. For the CDR3, the DNA is TGTGCCAGCAGCCAAGATCTGGCGATGGACAGAGCCTACGAGCAGTACTTC. Protein sequence: CASSQDLAMDRAYEQYF.

The V gene is TRBV7-2, the J gene TRBJ1-1; TRBD1 agrees at 9 bases. J was trimmed by 5 bases and V by 6 bases; bases with no gene match: 7. Germline CDR1 SGHTA, CDR2 FQGNSA. The CDR3 sequence is 14 residues long. This CDR3 is CASSLDRGGTEAFF. The CDR3 DNA sequence: TGTGCCAGCAGTTTGGACAGGGGCGGAACTGAAGCTTTCTTT.

In regard to this clone: In the same sample, other DNA sequences code for this CDR3. The rearrangement uses TRBV9 and TRBJ2-7, with D possibly matching TRBD2 (5 bases). V was clipped by 4 bases and J by 2 bases, with 7 bases between them. The CDR3 has 12 amino acids. Germline values: CDR1 SGDLS, CDR2 YYNGEE. Here the CDR3 reads CASSPGTYEQYF. The CDR3 bases are TGTGCCAGCAGCCCCGGGACCTACGAGCAGTACTTC. Using reference TRBV9 and TRBJ2-7 for the parts outside the CDR3, the full variable domain is DSGVTQTPKHLITATGQRVTLRCSPRSGDLSVYWYQQSLDQGLQFLIQYYNGEERAKGNILERFSAQQFPDLHSELNLSSLELGDSALYFCASSPGTYEQYFGPGTRLTVT.

The chain recombines TRBV27 with TRBJ2-5, with TRBD2 matching 9 bases. The ends lost 5 bases at V and 5 bases at J; junction bases unmatched: 12. CDR3 length: 16 amino acids. Germline values: CDR1 MNHEY, CDR2 SMNVEV (reference sequence). CDR3 sequence reads: CASSPWDQREAETQYF. In nucleotides, the CDR3 is TGTGCCAGCAGTCCTTGGGACCAGCGGGAGGCTGAGACCCAGTACTTC.

The chain recombines TRBV4-1 with TRBJ2-7; D gene ambiguous. The V gene's germline CDR1 is MGHRA and CDR2 YSYEKL. CDR3 size: 18 residues. V lost 0 bases and J lost 1, with 19 bases in between. The CDR3 coding sequence is TGCGCCAGCAGCCAAGATCCCCCGACTCCCTTGCTATCCTACGAGCAGTACTTC. Its translation is CASSQDPPTPLLSYEQYF.

The rearrangement links TRBV4-1 to TRBJ2-7, with 9 nucleotides matching TRBD1. Germline V gene lookup returns CDR1 MGHRA and CDR2 YSYEKL. V shed 4 bases and J 6 bases; nucleotides not matched to a gene: 10. This CDR3 contains 15 residues. CDR3 protein: CASSRPGTGISEQYF. The CDR3 DNA sequence: TGCGCCAGCAGCCGTCCAGGGACAGGGATTAGCGAGCAGTACTTC.

V gene TRBV28 combines with J gene TRBJ2-7; D is unclear. The germline gives CDR1 MDHEN, CDR2 SYDVKM. The CDR3 covers 10 residues. V lost 8 bases to trimming and J lost 1 base, with 3 bases between them. CDR3 loop: CASASYEQYF. In DNA form, the CDR3 reads TGTGCCAGCGCGTCCTACGAGCAGTACTTC. Using reference TRBV28 and TRBJ2-7 for the parts outside the CDR3, the full variable domain is DVKVTQSSRYLVKRTGEKVFLECVQDMDHENMFWYRQDPGLGLRLIYFSYDVKMKEKGDIPEGYSVSREKKERFSLILESASTNQTSMYLCASASYEQYFGPGTRLTVT.

The chain combines TRBV29-1 with TRBJ1-2; D gene unclear. Germline CDR1 and CDR2: SQVTM and ANQGSEA. This CDR3 contains 14 residues. V gave up 0 bases and J gave up 6 bases, with 14 bases separating them. In DNA, the CDR3 is TGCAGCGTTGAAGATCCCGTTCTCGGGGATGGCTACACCTTC. Encoded protein: CSVEDPVLGDGYTF.

V usage is TRBV7-2 and J usage is TRBJ2-2, with TRBD2 matching over 14 bases. In germline, CDR1 is SGHTA, CDR2 FQGNSA. This CDR3 has 19 residues. The J segment lost 6 bases and the V segment lost 1 base, leaving 10 bases of the junction unmatched. For the CDR3, the DNA is TGTGCCAGCAGCTTAGGTCGACTAGCGGGAGGGCTTCTGGCCGGGGAGCTGTTTTTT. It yields the protein CASSLGRLAGGLLAGELFF. The entire variable domain, with the rest obtained from reference TRBV7-2 and TRBJ2-2, is as follows: GAGVSQSPSNKVTEKGKDVELRCDPISGHTALYWYRQSLGQGLEFLIYFQGNSAPDKSGLPSDRFSAERTGGSVSTLTIQRTQQEDSAVYLCASSLGRLAGGLLAGELFFGEGSRLTVL.

The rearrangement links TRBV4-1 to TRBJ2-1, with D unclear. Trimming removed 5 bases from V and 2 bases from J, with 13 bases in between. The CDR3 length is 15 residues. CDR1 MGHRA and CDR2 YSYEKL come from the germline V gene. The CDR3 loop reads CASSYASGTYNEQFF. The CDR3 region has the DNA TGCGCCAGCAGCTATGCCTCCGGTACCTACAATGAGCAGTTCTTC.

The V and J genes are TRBV18 and TRBJ2-2; 11 bases fit TRBD2. The CDR3 length is 15 residues. The junction had 4 bases not matched to a gene; V was cut back by 3 bases and J by 7 bases. Germline V lookup: CDR1 KGHSH, CDR2 LQKENI. The CDR3 nucleotides are TGTGCCAGCTCACCCGGGACTAGCGGAAACGGGGAGCTGTTTTTT. Translation gives CASSPGTSGNGELFF.

In this sample, this clone turned up a few times. The chain employs TRBV28 and TRBJ2-4; D not resolved. V shed 3 bases and J shed 0 bases, with 3 bases lying between them. The CDR3 runs 13 residues. Germline CDR1 and CDR2: MDHEN and SYDVKM. The CDR3: CASSFLAKNIQYF. The DNA of the CDR3 is TGTGCCAGCAGTTTCTTAGCCAAAAACATTCAGTACTTC.

A remark on this clone: Within the sample, other DNA sequences also encode this same CDR3. J is TRBJ1-1 and V is TRBV5-1; possibly TRBD1 for D (5 bases). Germline CDR1 and CDR2: SGHRS and YFSETQ. CDR3 length equals 13 residues. V shed 0 bases and J shed 5 bases, with 8 bases lying between them. The CDR3 region has the DNA TGCGCCAGCAGCTTGGGCGGGGGTACTGAAGCTTTCTTT. It is translated as CASSLGGGTEAFF. Filled out from reference TRBV5-1 and TRBJ1-1, the complete variable domain reads KAGVTQTPRYLIKTRGQQVTLSCSPISGHRSVSWYQQTPGQGLQFLFEYFSETQRNKGNFPGRFSGRQFSNSRSEMNVSTLELGDSALYLCASSLGGGTEAFFGQGTRLTVV.

This clone was seen only once. J is TRBJ2-7 and V is TRBV27; TRBD2 matches 8 bases. J was trimmed by 6 bases and V by 2 bases; bases with no gene match: 18. Germline values: CDR1 MNHEY, CDR2 SMNVEV (reference sequence). CDR3 length: 18 residues. The CDR3 DNA reads TGTGCCAGCAGTTTAATTCCCCCTCTTTCCGGGAGGGGAGGCGAGCAGTACTTC. It yields the protein CASSLIPPLSGRGGEQYF.

The table lists this clone with a few counts. J is TRBJ2-7 and V is TRBV29-1; 13 bases agree with TRBD2. J lost 6 bases, V lost 5 bases, and 10 bases had no gene match. The CDR3 has 15 amino acids. CDR1 and CDR2 from the germline V gene are SQVTM and ANQGSEA. CDR3 residues: CSVLGAGLAGLEQYF. The CDR3 region has the DNA TGCAGCGTTTTGGGGGCGGGACTAGCGGGACTCGAGCAGTACTTC.

J is TRBJ2-3 and V is TRBV7-2; tentative D call: TRBD2 (5 bases). Trimming left V 1 base short and J 3 bases short, with 11 bases between. The CDR3 has 15 residues. Germline values: CDR1 SGHTA, CDR2 FQGNSA. CDR3 sequence reads: CASSLGGPGTDTQYF. CDR3 bases: TGTGCCAGCAGCTTAGGCGGGCCCGGTACAGATACGCAGTATTTT.

The chain combines TRBV5-1 with TRBJ1-1; D is ambiguous. The germline V and J ends were trimmed by 0 bases and 0 bases, with 15 bases remaining between them. The CDR3 runs 17 residues. Germline values: CDR1 SGHRS, CDR2 YFSETQ. The CDR3 is CASSLGQLYYMNTEAFF. The CDR3 nucleotides read TGCGCCAGCAGCTTGGGGCAGTTATACTACATGAACACTGAAGCTTTCTTT.

This clone is labeled as medium-sized. This sequence joins TRBV25-1 and TRBJ2-7, with 9 bases aligning to TRBD1. Germline V lookup: CDR1 MGHDK, CDR2 SYGVNS. The junction had 10 bases not matched to a gene; V was cut back by 5 bases and J by 5 bases. The CDR3 loop spans 15 amino acids. CDR3 region: CASSNPGQGHHEQYF. The CDR3 bases are TGTGCCAGCAGTAACCCGGGACAGGGACACCACGAGCAGTACTTC.

The chain uses TRBV4-1 and TRBJ1-4; D remains ambiguous. V lost 8 bases, J lost 0 bases, and 16 bases lay in between. Germline V gene sequence: CDR1 MGHRA, CDR2 YSYEKL. CDR3 length: 16 amino acids. CDR3 nucleotide sequence: TGCGCCAGCGGGCCGTCGGGAAACCCAACTAATGAAAAACTGTTTTTT. Translation: CASGPSGNPTNEKLFF.

Only one count was recorded for this clone. The J gene is TRBJ2-7, the V gene TRBV28, with TRBD1 as a possible D gene (5 bases). CDR3 size: 13 residues. V gave up 3 bases and J gave up 2 bases, with 8 bases separating them. Germline V lookup: CDR1 MDHEN, CDR2 SYDVKM. The CDR3 loop is CASSLYRTYEQYF. CDR3 coding DNA: TGTGCCAGCAGTTTGTACAGGACCTACGAGCAGTACTTC.

On this clone itself: The sample has other DNA sequences that encode this CDR3 too. The chain couples TRBV20-1 to TRBJ1-1; D perhaps matches TRBD1 (5 bases). The CDR3 extends over 11 amino acids. V was clipped by 4 bases and J by 4 bases, with 7 bases between them. Germline CDR1 and CDR2: DFQATT and SNEGSKA (reference sequence). The CDR3 DNA reads as TGCAGTGCTATTAGGGGCACTGAAGCTTTCTTT. Encoded protein: CSAIRGTEAFF.

The V call is TRBV27, the J call TRBJ2-7; TRBD1 might be the D (6 bases). The V end was cut by 3 bases, the J end by 3 bases, with 12 bases between. This CDR3 comprises 14 residues. Germline V gene lookup returns CDR1 MNHEY and CDR2 SMNVEV (reference sequence). The CDR3 loop reads CASSLGRGYYEQYF. In DNA form, the CDR3 reads TGTGCCAGCAGTTTGGGCAGGGGATACTACGAGCAGTACTTC.

This rearrangement joins TRBV11-2 to TRBJ2-7, with D possibly matching TRBD2 (6 bases). Between the trimmed V and J ends, which lost 5 bases and 7 bases, there was a span of 15 bases. There are 13 residues in the CDR3. The germline V gene has CDR1 SGHAT and CDR2 FQNNGV. CDR3 bases: TGTGCCAGCAGCGGGAGGACCATGGGGGAGCAGTACTTC. Encoded protein: CASSGRTMGEQYF.

The CDR3 coding sequence is TGTGCCAGCTCTCGGACAGGGGGCTTTGGGGCCAACGTCCTGACTTTC. Translating gives CASSRTGGFGANVLTF. The chain uses TRBV18 and TRBJ2-6, with 11 bases fitting TRBD1. The CDR3 covers 16 residues. Unmatched junction bases numbered 4, after V lost 6 bases and J lost 3 bases. Per the germline V gene, CDR1 is KGHSH and CDR2 is LQKENI.

V and J are TRBV7-3 and TRBJ2-1, with TRBD2 identical over 7 bases. The CDR3 length is 16 residues. With V trimmed by 1 base and J by 4 bases, 7 bases remained unmatched. Germline CDR1 reads SGHTA; CDR2 reads FQGTGA. The CDR3 DNA reads as TGTGCCAGCAGCTTAAGTGGGGGGGGTTGGTACAATGAGCAGTTCTTC. It specifies CASSLSGGGWYNEQFF.